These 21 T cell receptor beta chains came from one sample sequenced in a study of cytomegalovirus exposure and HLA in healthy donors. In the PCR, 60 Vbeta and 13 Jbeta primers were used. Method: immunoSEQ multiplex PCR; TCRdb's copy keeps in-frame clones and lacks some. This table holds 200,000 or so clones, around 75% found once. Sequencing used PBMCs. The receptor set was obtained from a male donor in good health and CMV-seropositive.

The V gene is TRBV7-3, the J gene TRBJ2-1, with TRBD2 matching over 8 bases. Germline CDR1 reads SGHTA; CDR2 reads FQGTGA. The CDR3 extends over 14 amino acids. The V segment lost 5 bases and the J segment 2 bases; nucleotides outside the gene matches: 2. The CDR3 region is CASSLAGAYNEQFF. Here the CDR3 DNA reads TGTGCCAGCAGCCTAGCGGGTGCCTACAATGAGCAGTTCTTC.

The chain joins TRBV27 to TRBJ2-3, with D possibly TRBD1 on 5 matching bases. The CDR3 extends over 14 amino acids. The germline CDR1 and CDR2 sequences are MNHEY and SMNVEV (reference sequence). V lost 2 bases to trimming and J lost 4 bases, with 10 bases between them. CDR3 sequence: CASSLVRGADTQYF. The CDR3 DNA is TGTGCCAGCAGTTTAGTTAGGGGCGCAGATACGCAGTATTTT.

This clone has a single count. The CDR3 region has the DNA TGTGCCAGCAGTGCACAGGGGAATCAGCCCCAGCATTTT. This codes for CASSAQGNQPQHF. The J gene is TRBJ1-5, the V gene TRBV6-4; 7 nucleotides line up with TRBD1. The CDR3 totals 13 residues. Germline assignment: CDR1 MRHNA and CDR2 SNTAGT. V shed 4 bases, J shed 4 bases, and the junction held 1 base outside the gene matches.

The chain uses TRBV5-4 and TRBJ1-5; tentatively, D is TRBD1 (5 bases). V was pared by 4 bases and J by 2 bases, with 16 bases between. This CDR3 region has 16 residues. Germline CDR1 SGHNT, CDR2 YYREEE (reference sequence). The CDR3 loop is CASSAAGGEGNQPQHF. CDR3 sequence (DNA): TGTGCCAGCAGCGCCGCGGGGGGGGAGGGCAATCAGCCCCAGCATTTT.

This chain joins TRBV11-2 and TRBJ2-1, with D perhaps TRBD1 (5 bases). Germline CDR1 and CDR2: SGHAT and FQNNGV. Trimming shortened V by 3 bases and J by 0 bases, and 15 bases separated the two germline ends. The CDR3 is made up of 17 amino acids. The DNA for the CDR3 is TGTGCCAGCAGCTTCAGAAGTTGGGGCTACTCCTACAATGAGCAGTTCTTC. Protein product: CASSFRSWGYSYNEQFF.

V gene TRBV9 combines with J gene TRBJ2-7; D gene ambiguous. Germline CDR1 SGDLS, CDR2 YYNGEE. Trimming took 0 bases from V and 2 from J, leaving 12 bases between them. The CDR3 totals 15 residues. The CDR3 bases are TGTGCCAGCAGCGTAGGACCTGGGCAGACCTACGAGCAGTACTTC. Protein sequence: CASSVGPGQTYEQYF. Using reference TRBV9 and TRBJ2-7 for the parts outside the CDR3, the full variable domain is DSGVTQTPKHLITATGQRVTLRCSPRSGDLSVYWYQQSLDQGLQFLIQYYNGEERAKGNILERFSAQQFPDLHSELNLSSLELGDSALYFCASSVGPGQTYEQYFGPGTRLTVT.

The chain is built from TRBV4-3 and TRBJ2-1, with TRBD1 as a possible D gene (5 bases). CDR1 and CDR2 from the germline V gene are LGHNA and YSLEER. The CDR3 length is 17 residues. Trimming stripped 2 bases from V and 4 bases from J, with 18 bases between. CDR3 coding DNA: TGCGCCAGCAGCCAAACGATAGCCCCACAGGAGTACAATGAGCAGTTCTTC. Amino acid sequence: CASSQTIAPQEYNEQFF.

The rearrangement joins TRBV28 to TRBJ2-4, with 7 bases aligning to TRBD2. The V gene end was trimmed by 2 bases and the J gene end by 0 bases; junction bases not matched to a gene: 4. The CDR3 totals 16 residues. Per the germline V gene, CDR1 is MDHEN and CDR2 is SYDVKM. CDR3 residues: CASSLQTSLAKNIQYF. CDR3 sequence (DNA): TGTGCCAGCAGTTTACAGACTAGCTTAGCCAAAAACATTCAGTACTTC.

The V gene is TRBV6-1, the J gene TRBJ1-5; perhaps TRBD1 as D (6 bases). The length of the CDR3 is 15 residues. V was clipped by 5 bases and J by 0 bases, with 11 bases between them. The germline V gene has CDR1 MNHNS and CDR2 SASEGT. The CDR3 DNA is TGTGCCAGCAGTAAGGACAGAGCTAGCAATCAGCCCCAGCATTTT. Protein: CASSKDRASNQPQHF.

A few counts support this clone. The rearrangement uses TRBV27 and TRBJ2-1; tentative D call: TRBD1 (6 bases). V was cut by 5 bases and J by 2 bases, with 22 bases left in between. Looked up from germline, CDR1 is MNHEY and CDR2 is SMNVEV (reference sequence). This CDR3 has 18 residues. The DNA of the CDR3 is TGTGCCAGCAGTCCATCCCCCCGGGACACCTTGGCCTACAATGAGCAGTTCTTC. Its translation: CASSPSPRDTLAYNEQFF.

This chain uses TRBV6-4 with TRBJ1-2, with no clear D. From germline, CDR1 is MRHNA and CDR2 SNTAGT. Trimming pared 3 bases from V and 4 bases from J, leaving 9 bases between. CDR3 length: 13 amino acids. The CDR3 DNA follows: TGTGCCAGCAGTGAGGGAGAGGGCTATGGCTACACCTTC. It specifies CASSEGEGYGYTF.

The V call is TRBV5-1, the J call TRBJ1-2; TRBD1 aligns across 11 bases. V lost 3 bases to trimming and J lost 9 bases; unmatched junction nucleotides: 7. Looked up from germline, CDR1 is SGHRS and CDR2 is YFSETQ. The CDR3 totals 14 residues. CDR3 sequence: CASSSDRGQGSYTF. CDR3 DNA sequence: TGCGCCAGCAGCTCGGACAGGGGGCAGGGAAGCTACACCTTC.

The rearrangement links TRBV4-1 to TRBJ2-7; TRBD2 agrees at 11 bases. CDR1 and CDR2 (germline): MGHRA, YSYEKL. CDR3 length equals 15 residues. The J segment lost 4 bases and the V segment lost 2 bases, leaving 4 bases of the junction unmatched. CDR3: CASSQRASGRYEQYF. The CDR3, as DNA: TGCGCCAGCAGCCAAAGGGCTAGCGGGAGGTACGAGCAGTACTTC.

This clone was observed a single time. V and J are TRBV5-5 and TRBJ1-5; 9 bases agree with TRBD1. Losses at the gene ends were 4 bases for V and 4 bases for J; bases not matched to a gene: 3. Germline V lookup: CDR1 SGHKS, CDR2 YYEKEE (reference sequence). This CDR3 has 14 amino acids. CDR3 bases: TGTGCCAGCAGCGCGACAGGGGGAAATCAGCCCCAGCATTTT. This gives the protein CASSATGGNQPQHF. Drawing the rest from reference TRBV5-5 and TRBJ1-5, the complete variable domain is DAGVTQSPTHLIKTRGQQVTLRCSPISGHKSVSWYQQVLGQGPQFIFQYYEKEERGRGNFPDRFSARQFPNYSSELNVNALLLGDSALYLCASSATGGNQPQHFGDGTRLSIL.

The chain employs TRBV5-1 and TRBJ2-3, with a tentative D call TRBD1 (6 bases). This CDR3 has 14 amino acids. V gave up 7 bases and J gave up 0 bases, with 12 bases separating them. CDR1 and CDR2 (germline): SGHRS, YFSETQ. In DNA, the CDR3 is TGCGCCAGCTACCCGGGACAAAGCACAGATACGCAGTATTTT. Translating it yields CASYPGQSTDTQYF.

The CDR3 is CASRRRERADTQYF. CDR3 nucleotides: TGTGCCAGCAGGCGGCGGGAGAGGGCAGATACGCAGTATTTT. The V and J genes are TRBV27 and TRBJ2-3; TRBD2 matches 7 bases. The V gene's germline CDR1 is MNHEY and CDR2 SMNVEV (reference sequence). The CDR3 consists of 14 residues. J gave up 4 bases and V 6 bases, and 7 bases lay outside the gene matches.

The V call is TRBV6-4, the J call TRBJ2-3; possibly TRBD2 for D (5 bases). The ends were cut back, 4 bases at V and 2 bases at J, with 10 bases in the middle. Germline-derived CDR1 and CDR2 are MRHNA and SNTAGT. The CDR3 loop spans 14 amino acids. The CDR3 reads CASSVGDNTDTQYF. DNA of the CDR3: TGTGCCAGCAGTGTGGGAGATAACACAGATACGCAGTATTTT.

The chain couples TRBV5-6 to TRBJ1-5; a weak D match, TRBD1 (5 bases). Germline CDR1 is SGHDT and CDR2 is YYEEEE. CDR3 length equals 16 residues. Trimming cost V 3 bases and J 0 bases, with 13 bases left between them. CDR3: CASSSLAGNSNQPQHF. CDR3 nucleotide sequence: TGTGCCAGCAGCTCCCTCGCAGGGAATAGCAATCAGCCCCAGCATTTT.

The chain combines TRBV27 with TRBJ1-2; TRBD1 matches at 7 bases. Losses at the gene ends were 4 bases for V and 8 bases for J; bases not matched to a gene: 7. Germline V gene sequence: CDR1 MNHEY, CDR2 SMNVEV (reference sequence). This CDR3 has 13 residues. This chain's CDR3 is CASSSGQFGGYTF. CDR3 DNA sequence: TGTGCCAGCAGTTCGGGACAGTTTGGCGGCTACACCTTC.

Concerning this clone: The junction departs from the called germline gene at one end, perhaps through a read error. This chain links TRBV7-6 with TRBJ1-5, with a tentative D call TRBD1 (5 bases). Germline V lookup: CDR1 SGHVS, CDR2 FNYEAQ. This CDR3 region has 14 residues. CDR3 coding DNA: TGTGCCAGCAGCTTAAGGCGGGGCAACCAGCCCCAGCATTTT. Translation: CASSLRRGNQPQHF.

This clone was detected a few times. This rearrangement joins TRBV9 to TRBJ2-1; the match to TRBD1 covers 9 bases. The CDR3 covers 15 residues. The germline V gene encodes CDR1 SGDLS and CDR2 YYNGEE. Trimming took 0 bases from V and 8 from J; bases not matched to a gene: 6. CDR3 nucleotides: TGTGCCAGCAGCGTAGAGGGGGACAGGGTCGATGAGCAGTTCTTC. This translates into CASSVEGDRVDEQFF. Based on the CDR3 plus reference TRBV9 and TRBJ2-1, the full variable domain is DSGVTQTPKHLITATGQRVTLRCSPRSGDLSVYWYQQSLDQGLQFLIQYYNGEERAKGNILERFSAQQFPDLHSELNLSSLELGDSALYFCASSVEGDRVDEQFFGPGTRLTVL.